Presented here are 9 T cell receptor beta chains from one specimen sequenced in a study of cytomegalovirus exposure and HLA in healthy donors. Amplification used 60 Vbeta primers and 13 Jbeta primers. Produced via immunoSEQ multiplex PCR; TCRdb's table is partial and in-frame only. The data contain around 130,000 clones, 8.5% to 9% of them singletons. The specimen was PBMCs. All receptors derive from a woman between 35 and 50 years old in good health and CMV-seropositive.

This clone has only a few counts. The chain combines TRBV19 with TRBJ1-6; maybe TRBD1 (5 bases). The germline gives CDR1 LNHDA, CDR2 SQIVND (reference sequence). V shed 5 bases and J shed 8 bases, with 16 bases lying between them. The CDR3 extends over 15 amino acids. CDR3 in amino acids: CASSPPGLGDSPLHF. In DNA, the CDR3 is TGTGCCAGTAGTCCACCAGGGCTTGGAGATTCACCCCTCCACTTT.

The chain has TRBV30 and TRBJ1-6; 8 positions agree with TRBD1. The CDR3 sequence is 13 residues long. Germline V gene data show CDR1 as GTSNPN and CDR2 as SVGIG (reference sequence). V lost 5 bases to trimming and J lost 5 bases; unmatched junction nucleotides: 2. The CDR3 bases are TGTGCCTGGTGGACAGGGAATAATTCACCCCTCCACTTT. Translation gives CAWWTGNNSPLHF.

This clone has only a few counts. The gene calls are TRBV9 and TRBJ1-1, with 8 nucleotides matching TRBD1. This CDR3 spans 14 amino acids. J was trimmed by 11 bases and V by 4 bases; bases with no gene match: 13. Looked up from germline, CDR1 is SGDLS and CDR2 is YYNGEE. CDR3 sequence: CASSQQGGATGAFF. Here the CDR3 DNA reads TGTGCCAGCAGCCAACAGGGGGGGGCCACAGGCGCTTTCTTT.

This clone was counted a few times. The rearrangement joins TRBV19 to TRBJ2-1; 13 nucleotides match TRBD2. In germline, CDR1 is LNHDA, CDR2 SQIVND (reference sequence). This CDR3 has 19 amino acids. V was pared by 5 bases and J by 0 bases, with 10 bases of the junction left unmatched. CDR3 sequence reads: CASSSRTSGGLSSYNEQFF. The CDR3 bases are TGTGCCAGTAGTTCTCGGACTAGCGGGGGCCTCAGCTCCTACAATGAGCAGTTCTTC.

V gene TRBV5-6 combines with J gene TRBJ1-4, with TRBD1 identical over 11 bases. The germline gives CDR1 SGHDT, CDR2 YYEEEE. The CDR3 spans 16 residues. The J segment lost 6 bases and the V segment lost 5 bases, leaving 9 bases of the junction unmatched. Here the CDR3 DNA reads TGTGCCAGCAGTACCGGGACAGGGGGGCAGGATGAAAAACTGTTTTTT. This translates into CASSTGTGGQDEKLFF.

CDR3 nucleotide sequence: TGCGCCAGCAGCCAAGGACAGGGACATAGCAATCAGCCCCAGCATTTT. As protein: CASSQGQGHSNQPQHF. The chain joins TRBV4-1 to TRBJ1-5, with 7 bases lining up with TRBD1. The CDR3 is 16 residues long. With V trimmed by 1 base and J by 0 bases, 3 bases remained unmatched. Germline V gene data show CDR1 as MGHRA and CDR2 as YSYEKL.

This clone was observed a handful of times. V and J are TRBV6-4 and TRBJ2-5; D is perhaps TRBD2 (5 bases). Germline V gene data show CDR1 as MRHNA and CDR2 as SNTAGT. V lost 6 bases and J lost 11, with 13 bases in between. This CDR3 is 11 amino acids long. CDR3 DNA: TGTGCCAGCAGCACCGAATGGGAGCAGTACTTC. Translating gives CASSTEWEQYF.

The rearrangement uses TRBV5-6 and TRBJ2-1; no definite D call. The CDR3 covers 12 residues. Germline assignment: CDR1 SGHDT and CDR2 YYEEEE. Trimming left V 1 base short and J 4 bases short, with 3 bases between. CDR3 amino acids: CASSLQYNEQFF. The CDR3, as DNA: TGTGCCAGCAGCTTGCAGTACAATGAGCAGTTCTTC.

This clone was seen more than once but under ten times. The chain has TRBV5-4 and TRBJ2-5; 11 positions agree with TRBD2. Germline trimming cut 4 bases from V and 1 base from J; bases unmatched to any gene: 6. This CDR3 spans 16 amino acids. In germline, CDR1 is SGHNT, CDR2 YYREEE (reference sequence). The CDR3 loop reads CASSPRLAGSQETQYF. The CDR3 DNA reads as TGTGCCAGCAGCCCCCGACTAGCGGGGAGCCAAGAGACCCAGTACTTC.